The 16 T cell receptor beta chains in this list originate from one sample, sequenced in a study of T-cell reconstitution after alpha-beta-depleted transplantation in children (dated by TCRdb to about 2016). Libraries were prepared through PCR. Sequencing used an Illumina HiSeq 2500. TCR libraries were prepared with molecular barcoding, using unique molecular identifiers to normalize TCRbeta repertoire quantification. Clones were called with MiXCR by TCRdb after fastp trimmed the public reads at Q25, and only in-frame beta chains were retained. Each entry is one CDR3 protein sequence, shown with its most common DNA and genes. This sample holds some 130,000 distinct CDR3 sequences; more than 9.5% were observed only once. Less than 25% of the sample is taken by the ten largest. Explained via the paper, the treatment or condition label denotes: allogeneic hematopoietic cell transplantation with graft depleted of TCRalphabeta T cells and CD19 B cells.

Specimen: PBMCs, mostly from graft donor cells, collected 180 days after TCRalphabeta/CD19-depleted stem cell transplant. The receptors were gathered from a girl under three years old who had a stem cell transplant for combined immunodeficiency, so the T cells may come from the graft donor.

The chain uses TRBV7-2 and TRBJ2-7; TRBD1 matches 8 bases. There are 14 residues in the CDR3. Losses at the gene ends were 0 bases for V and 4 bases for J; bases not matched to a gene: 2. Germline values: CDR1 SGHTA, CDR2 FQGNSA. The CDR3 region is CASSLADRAYEQYF. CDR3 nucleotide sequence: TGTGCCAGCAGCTTAGCGGACAGGGCGTACGAGCAGTACTTC.

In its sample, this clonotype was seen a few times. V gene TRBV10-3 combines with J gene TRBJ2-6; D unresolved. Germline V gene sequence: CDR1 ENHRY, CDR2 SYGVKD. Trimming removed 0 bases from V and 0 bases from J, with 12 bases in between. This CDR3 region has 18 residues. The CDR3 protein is CAISESKAPSSGANVLTF. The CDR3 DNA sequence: TGTGCCATCAGTGAGTCGAAGGCACCTAGCTCTGGGGCCAACGTCCTGACTTTC.

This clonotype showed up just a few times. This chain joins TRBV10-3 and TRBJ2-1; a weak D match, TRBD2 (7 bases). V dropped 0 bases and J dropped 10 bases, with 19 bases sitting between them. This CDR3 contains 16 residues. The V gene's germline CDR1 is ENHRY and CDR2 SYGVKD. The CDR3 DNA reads TGTGCCATCAGTGAGTCAAAGGCGGGGGCACGTCCCGAGCAGTTCTTC. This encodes CAISESKAGARPEQFF.

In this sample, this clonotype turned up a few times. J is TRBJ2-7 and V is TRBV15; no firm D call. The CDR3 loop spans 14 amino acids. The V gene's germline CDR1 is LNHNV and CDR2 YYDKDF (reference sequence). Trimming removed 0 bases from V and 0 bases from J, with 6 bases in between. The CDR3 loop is CATSREDISYEQYF. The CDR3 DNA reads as TGTGCCACCAGCAGAGAAGACATCTCCTACGAGCAGTACTTC.

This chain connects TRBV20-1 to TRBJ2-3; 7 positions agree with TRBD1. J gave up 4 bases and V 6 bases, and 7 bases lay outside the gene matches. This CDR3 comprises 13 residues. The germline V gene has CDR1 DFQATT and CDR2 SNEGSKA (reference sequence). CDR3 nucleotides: TGCAGTGCGGTAGGGGGCTGGGCAGATACGCAGTATTTT. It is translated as CSAVGGWADTQYF.

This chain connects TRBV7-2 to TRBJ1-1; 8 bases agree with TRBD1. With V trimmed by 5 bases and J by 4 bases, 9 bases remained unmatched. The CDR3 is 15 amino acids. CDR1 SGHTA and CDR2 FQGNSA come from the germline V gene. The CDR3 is CASSDRDRLRTEAFF. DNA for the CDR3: TGTGCCAGCAGCGACCGGGACAGGCTCCGCACTGAAGCTTTCTTT. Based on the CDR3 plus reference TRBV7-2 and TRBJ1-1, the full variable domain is GAGVSQSPSNKVTEKGKDVELRCDPISGHTALYWYRQSLGQGLEFLIYFQGNSAPDKSGLPSDRFSAERTGGSVSTLTIQRTQQEDSAVYLCASSDRDRLRTEAFFGQGTRLTVV.

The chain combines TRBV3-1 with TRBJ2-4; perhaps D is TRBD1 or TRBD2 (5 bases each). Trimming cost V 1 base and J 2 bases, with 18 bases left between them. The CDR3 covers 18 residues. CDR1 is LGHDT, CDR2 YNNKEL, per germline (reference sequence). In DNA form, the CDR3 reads TGTGCCAGCAGCCAAGCCCGTGGGACCGTCCGATCCAAAAACATTCAGTACTTC. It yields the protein CASSQARGTVRSKNIQYF.

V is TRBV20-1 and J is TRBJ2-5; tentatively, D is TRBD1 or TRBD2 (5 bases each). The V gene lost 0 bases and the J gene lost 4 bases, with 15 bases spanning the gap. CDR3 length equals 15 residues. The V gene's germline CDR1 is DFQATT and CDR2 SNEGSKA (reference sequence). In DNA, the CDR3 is TGCAGTGCTAGAGACCCCAGGGAGTTTGGAGAGACCCAGTACTTC. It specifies CSARDPREFGETQYF.

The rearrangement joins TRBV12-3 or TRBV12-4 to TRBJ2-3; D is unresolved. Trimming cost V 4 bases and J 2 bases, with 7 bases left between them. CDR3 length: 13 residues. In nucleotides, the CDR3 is TGTGCCAGCAGTTACCAGCCCACAGATACGCAGTATTTT. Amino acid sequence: CASSYQPTDTQYF.

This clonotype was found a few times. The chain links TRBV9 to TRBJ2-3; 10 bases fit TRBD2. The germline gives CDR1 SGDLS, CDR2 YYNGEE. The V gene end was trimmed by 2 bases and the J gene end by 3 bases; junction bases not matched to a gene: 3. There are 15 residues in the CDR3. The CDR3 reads CASSVSSGGTDTQYF. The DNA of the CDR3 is TGTGCCAGCAGCGTCAGTAGCGGGGGGACAGATACGCAGTATTTT.

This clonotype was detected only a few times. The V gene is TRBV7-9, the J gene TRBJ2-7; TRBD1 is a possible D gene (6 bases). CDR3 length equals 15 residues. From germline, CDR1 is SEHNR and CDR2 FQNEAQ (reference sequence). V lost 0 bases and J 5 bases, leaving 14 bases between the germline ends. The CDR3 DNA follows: TGTGCCAGCAGCTTAGCTGGGTTGCCAGGGGACGAGCAGTACTTC. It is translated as CASSLAGLPGDEQYF.

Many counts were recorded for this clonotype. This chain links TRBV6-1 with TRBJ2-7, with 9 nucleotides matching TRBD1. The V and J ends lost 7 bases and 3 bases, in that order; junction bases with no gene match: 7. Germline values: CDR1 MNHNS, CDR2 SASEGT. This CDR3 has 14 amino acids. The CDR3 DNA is TGTGCCAGCAATGGACAGGGGCCCCACTACGAGCAGTACTTC. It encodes CASNGQGPHYEQYF.

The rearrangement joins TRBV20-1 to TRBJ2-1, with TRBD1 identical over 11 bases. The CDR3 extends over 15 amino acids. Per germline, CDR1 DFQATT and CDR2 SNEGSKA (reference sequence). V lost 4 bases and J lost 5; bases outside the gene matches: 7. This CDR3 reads CSATDRGRVHNEQFF. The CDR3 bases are TGCAGTGCTACGGACAGGGGGCGAGTCCACAATGAGCAGTTCTTC.

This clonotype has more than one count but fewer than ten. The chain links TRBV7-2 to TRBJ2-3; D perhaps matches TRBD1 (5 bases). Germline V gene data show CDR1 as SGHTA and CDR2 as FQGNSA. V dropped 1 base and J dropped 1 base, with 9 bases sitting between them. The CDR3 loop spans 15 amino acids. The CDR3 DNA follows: TGTGCCAGCAGCTTAGGTGGGGCTGGCACAGATACGCAGTATTTT. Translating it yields CASSLGGAGTDTQYF.

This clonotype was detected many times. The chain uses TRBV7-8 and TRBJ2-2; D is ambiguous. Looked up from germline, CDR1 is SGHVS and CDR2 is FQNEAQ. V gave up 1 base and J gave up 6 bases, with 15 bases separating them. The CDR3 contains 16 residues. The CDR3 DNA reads TGTGCCAGCAGCTTAGGGTTTTCGGGTTTGGCCGGGGAGCTGTTTTTT. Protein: CASSLGFSGLAGELFF.

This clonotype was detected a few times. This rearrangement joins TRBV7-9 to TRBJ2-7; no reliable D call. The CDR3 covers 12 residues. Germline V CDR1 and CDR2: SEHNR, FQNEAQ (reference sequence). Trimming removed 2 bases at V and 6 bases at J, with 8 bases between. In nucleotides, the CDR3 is TGTGCCAGCAGCTTAATTGCTAGCGAGCAGTACTTC. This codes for CASSLIASEQYF.